This T cell receptor (beta chain) was recovered during a study of identical twins. General observations from the study: Insertions were reduced in abundant cord blood beta clonotypes but not in memory repertoires. The conclusions drew on cross-sectional statistical analysis instead of tracking the same donors. Invariant MAIT and iNKT cells could partly confound zero-insertion analyses.

This clonotype was seen ten or more times. Its antigen is unidentified. V lost 1 base, J lost 9 bases, and 7 bases lay in between. Germline V lookup: CDR1 SGHVS, CDR2 FQNEAQ. This CDR3 is 12 amino acids long. One entry per CDR3 protein, called by TCRdb with MiXCR from the 5' RACE reads. The sample holds about 900,000 distinct CDR3 sequences; approximately 13% are singletons and the top ten take 1.5% to 2%. These data were also reused for a study on yellow fever vaccine responses in identical twins. As reported in that work: Vaccine T cell responses of twins reportedly seemed partly convergent and partly personalized.

The sequenced material came from PBMCs. V and J are TRBV7-8 and TRBJ2-1; D tentatively fits TRBD1 or TRBD2 (5 bases each). This receptor was identified in a woman in her late teens or twenties in good health. The CDR3 DNA follows: TGTGCCAGCAGCTTAGGGGACGGTGAGCAGTTCTTC. This codes for CASSLGDGEQFF. The full variable domain, rest sourced from reference TRBV7-8 and TRBJ2-1, is GAGVSQSPRYKVAKRGQDVALRCDPISGHVSLFWYQQALGQGPEFLTYFQNEAQLDKSGLPSDRFFAERPEGSVSTLKIQRTQQEDSAVYLCASSLGDGEQFFGPGTRLTVL.